These 13 T cell receptor beta chains originate from one sample sequenced in a study of T-cell memory formation after mild COVID-19. One entry per CDR3 protein results from TCRdb running MiXCR on the 5' RACE reads. The table has about 190,000 distinct CDR3 sequences, around 16% seen once. Sequencing was performed on PBMCs or a T cell subset sorted from them (not recorded which). These receptors were obtained from an adult woman who had mild COVID-19 (a few samples of this study predate the infection). Cell type and time point are not known.

The V call is TRBV12-3 or TRBV12-4, the J call TRBJ1-1; no clear D gene. The CDR3 length is 13 residues. The V end was cut by 8 bases, the J end by 5 bases, with 15 bases between. CDR3 protein: CASRKGSATEAFF. The CDR3 bases are TGTGCCAGCCGGAAAGGGTCGGCTACTGAAGCTTTCTTT.

This clonotype was detected once. The gene calls are TRBV7-9 and TRBJ2-1; 8 nucleotides align to TRBD2. The CDR3 is made up of 16 amino acids. V lost 1 base and J lost 6; bases outside the gene matches: 8. Germline CDR1 SEHNR, CDR2 FQNEAQ (reference sequence). CDR3 loop: CASSLVTGGPVNEQFF. The CDR3 bases are TGTGCCAGCAGCTTAGTTACGGGAGGGCCCGTCAATGAGCAGTTCTTC.

This rearrangement joins TRBV12-3 or TRBV12-4 to TRBJ1-2; 7 nucleotides match TRBD1. The ends lost 4 bases at V and 4 bases at J; junction bases unmatched: 6. CDR3 length: 14 residues. This CDR3 reads CASSSTGSLYGYTF. CDR3 nucleotides: TGTGCCAGCAGTTCGACAGGGTCCCTCTATGGCTACACCTTC.

This clonotype was seen only a few times. This rearrangement joins TRBV7-2 to TRBJ2-3, with D possibly TRBD2 on 6 matching bases. CDR3 length equals 14 residues. The germline V and J ends were trimmed by 4 bases and 1 base, with 9 bases remaining between them. Germline V gives CDR1 SGHTA, CDR2 FQGNSA. CDR3 region: CASSSGGGTDTQYF. CDR3 nucleotides: TGTGCCAGCAGCTCAGGCGGGGGCACAGATACGCAGTATTTT.

This clonotype has more than one count but fewer than ten. The V and J genes are TRBV25-1 and TRBJ1-2, with 10 bases matching TRBD1. The CDR3 runs to 15 residues. Germline CDR1 is MGHDK and CDR2 is SYGVNS. V trimming: 3 bases; J trimming: 5 bases; junction bases outside the gene matches: 6. The CDR3 coding sequence is TGTGCCAGCAGTGACCCGGACAGGGGGAGGTATGGCTACACCTTC. This codes for CASSDPDRGRYGYTF.

This clonotype was detected only a few times. V gene TRBV15 combines with J gene TRBJ2-3; no firm D call. The germline CDR1 and CDR2 sequences are LNHNV and YYDKDF (reference sequence). The CDR3 sequence is 13 residues long. V dropped 3 bases and J dropped 3 bases, with 7 bases sitting between them. The CDR3 coding sequence is TGTGCCACCAGCAGGATGATTACAGATACGCAGTATTTT. This gives the protein CATSRMITDTQYF.

This clonotype appeared a few times. DNA of the CDR3: TGTGCCAGCACTGGACAGGGAAGTGTTAGCGAGCAGTACTTC. Translation: CASTGQGSVSEQYF. This chain joins TRBV2 and TRBJ2-7; 8 bases fit TRBD1. Losses at the gene ends were 7 bases for V and 6 bases for J; bases not matched to a gene: 11. The CDR3 covers 14 residues. CDR1 is SNHLY, CDR2 FYNNEI, per germline. Full variable domain (rest looked up from reference TRBV2 and TRBJ2-7): EPEVTQTPSHQVTQMGQEVILRCVPISNHLYFYWYRQILGQKVEFLVSFYNNEISEKSEIFDDQFSVERPDGSNFTLKIRSTKLEDSAMYFCASTGQGSVSEQYFGPGTRLTVT.

This chain uses TRBV6-5 with TRBJ2-7; D may correspond to TRBD1 or TRBD2 (5 bases each). Trimming took 2 bases from V and 8 from J, leaving 16 bases between them. The germline CDR1 and CDR2 sequences are MNHEY and SVGAGI. This CDR3 region has 14 residues. CDR3 sequence (DNA): TGTGCCAGCAGTTACGATCCCGGGGCGTACAAGCAGTACTTC. Its translation is CASSYDPGAYKQYF.

This clonotype showed up just a few times. The rearrangement links TRBV11-3 to TRBJ1-2, with D perhaps matching TRBD1 (6 bases). Germline CDR1 SGHNT, CDR2 YENEEA. The CDR3 spans 16 residues. V lost 7 bases and J lost 8, with 26 bases in between. The CDR3 region is CASTLRVGGHLRGYTF. The CDR3 coding sequence is TGTGCCAGCACCCTTAGAGTGGGGGGACATCTTAGAGGCTACACCTTC.

CDR3 loop: CASSLDRVDTGELFF. DNA for the CDR3: TGTGCCAGCAGCTTAGATCGCGTTGACACCGGGGAGCTGTTTTTT. The gene calls are TRBV11-3 and TRBJ2-2, with no clear D. There are 15 residues in the CDR3. Germline CDR1 reads SGHNT; CDR2 reads YENEEA. V was cut by 0 bases and J by 3 bases, with 8 bases left in between.

Only a few counts were recorded for this clonotype. This rearrangement joins TRBV20-1 to TRBJ2-7, with TRBD2 matching 7 bases. V trimming: 0 bases; J trimming: 2 bases; junction bases outside the gene matches: 7. CDR1 is DFQATT and CDR2 is SNEGSKA in the germline V gene (reference sequence). The CDR3 length is 15 residues. In DNA, the CDR3 is TGCAGTGCTAGAGATATGCGGGGACTAACCTACGAGCAGTACTTC. Translating it yields CSARDMRGLTYEQYF.

CDR3 nucleotide sequence: TGTGCCAGCAGCTTACAGGGCAACGAGCAGTACTTC. Residues: CASSLQGNEQYF. The chain combines TRBV7-6 with TRBJ2-7, with a possible D match to TRBD1 (5 bases). The CDR3 runs 12 residues. V was clipped by 2 bases and J by 5 bases, with 7 bases between them. Germline V CDR1 and CDR2: SGHVS, FNYEAQ.

This clonotype was seen a handful of times. The chain carries TRBV11-2 and TRBJ2-5; D is uncertain. CDR3 length: 13 residues. The germline V gene has CDR1 SGHAT and CDR2 FQNNGV. The V end was cut by 2 bases, the J end by 1 base, with 5 bases between. CDR3 sequence: CASSLFPQETQYF. CDR3 bases: TGTGCCAGCAGCTTATTCCCCCAAGAGACCCAGTACTTC.